This is a list of T cell receptor beta chains from one sample in a study of Ad26.COV2.S vaccination and SARS-CoV-2 variants. Generated by immunoSEQ multiplex PCR, the TCRdb table keeps only in-frame clones and is missing some. The sample holds about 680,000 clones, approximately 88% seen once. The starting material was peripheral blood, obtained in a trial of Ad26.COV2.S vaccine versus placebo. All receptors derive from a person between 18 and 60 years old who received the Ad26.COV2.S COVID-19 vaccine or a placebo. CDR3s include the opening cysteine and the closing phenylalanine or tryptophan. The order of the fields is J gene, clone size, V gene, D gene, CDR3 protein, CDR3 DNA. The D gene is left open where the match is weak. Not every row has a clone size; where given, it reads once, few, many or a size class.

J: TRBJ2-5
size: once
V: TRBV20-1
D: .
CDR3: CSASRATQYF
DNA: TGCAGTGCTAGCAGGGCGACCCAGTACTTC

J: TRBJ1-1
size: once
V: TRBV7-6
D: .
CDR3: CASSLGTERNTEAFF
DNA: TGTGCCAGCAGCTTAGGTACTGAACGGAACACTGAAGCTTTCTTT

J: TRBJ2-7
size: .
V: TRBV9
D: TRBD1
CDR3: CASSSQTGRNEQYF
DNA: TGTGCCAGCAGCTCACAGACAGGGCGGAACGAGCAGTACTTC

J: TRBJ2-7
size: .
V: TRBV29-1
D: TRBD2
CDR3: CSVAGKTGGGYEQYF
DNA: TGCAGCGTTGCAGGAAAAACGGGAGGAGGCTACGAGCAGTACTTC

J: TRBJ1-4
size: .
V: TRBV7-6
D: TRBD1
CDR3: CASSLQSPGGIEKLFF
DNA: TGTGCCAGCAGCTTACAATCGCCAGGGGGAATCGAAAAACTGTTTTTT

J: TRBJ2-6
size: .
V: TRBV7-8
D: .
CDR3: CASSLGQGLGANVLTF
DNA: TGTGCCAGCAGCTTAGGTCAGGGTCTGGGGGCCAACGTCCTGACTTTC

J: TRBJ2-1
size: once
V: TRBV19
D: .
CDR3: CASSILQQANEQFF
DNA: TGTGCCAGTAGTATTCTTCAGCAGGCCAATGAGCAGTTCTTC

J: TRBJ1-5
size: .
V: TRBV19
D: .
CDR3: CASSTQRNQPQHF
DNA: TGTGCCAGTAGCACCCAACGAAATCAGCCCCAGCATTTT

J: TRBJ1-5
size: .
V: TRBV18
D: TRBD1
CDR3: CASSPGQGLQLSNQPQHF
DNA: TGTGCCAGCTCCCCGGGACAGGGGTTACAACTTAGCAATCAGCCCCAGCATTTT

J: TRBJ1-3
size: .
V: TRBV7-2
D: .
CDR3: CASSFQRGSGNTIYF
DNA: TGTGCCAGCAGCTTTCAGAGGGGCTCTGGAAACACCATATATTTT

J: TRBJ2-7
size: few
V: TRBV2
D: .
CDR3: CAIRRPRSSYEQYF
DNA: TGTGCCATCCGAAGACCCCGGTCATCCTACGAGCAGTACTTC

J: TRBJ1-3
size: .
V: TRBV3-1/TRBV3-2
D: .
CDR3: CASSSGHLSGNTIYF
DNA: TGTGCCAGCAGCTCAGGACACCTCTCTGGAAACACCATATATTTT

J: TRBJ2-2
size: .
V: TRBV7-9
D: .
CDR3: CASSYRAATNTGELFF
DNA: TGTGCCAGCAGTTACAGAGCGGCGACGAACACCGGGGAGCTGTTTTTT

J: TRBJ2-5
size: .
V: TRBV23-1
D: .
CDR3: CASSQSKPQETQYF
DNA: TGCGCCAGCAGTCAATCAAAACCCCAAGAGACCCAGTACTTC

J: TRBJ2-3
size: .
V: TRBV7-2
D: .
CDR3: CASSSYSKPAPDTQYF
DNA: TGTGCCAGCAGCTCATACTCGAAGCCGGCTCCAGATACGCAGTATTTT

J: TRBJ2-7
size: .
V: TRBV18
D: .
CDR3: CASSPDGGGSYEQYF
DNA: TGTGCCAGCTCACCAGACGGGGGTGGGTCCTACGAGCAGTACTTC

J: TRBJ1-2
size: .
V: TRBV27
D: .
CDR3: CASSVSGPISSGYTF
DNA: TGTGCCAGCAGTGTATCGGGGCCGATCTCCTCTGGCTACACCTTC

J: TRBJ2-1
size: .
V: TRBV11-2
D: .
CDR3: CASSLDQTRGFSYNEQFF
DNA: TGTGCCAGCAGCTTAGATCAGACGCGGGGCTTCTCCTACAATGAGCAGTTCTTC

J: TRBJ1-6
size: .
V: TRBV27
D: .
CDR3: CASQTAFGNSPLHF
DNA: TGTGCCAGCCAGACAGCCTTTGGGAATTCACCCCTCCACTTT

J: TRBJ2-3
size: .
V: TRBV18
D: .
CDR3: CASSPRPYITGGEEHGTQYF
DNA: TGTGCCAGCTCACCTCGACCTTACATCACGGGGGGCGAGGAACACGGTACGCAGTATTTT

J: TRBJ1-1
size: .
V: TRBV5-4
D: .
CDR3: CASSSDPTGVTEAFF
DNA: TGTGCCAGCAGCTCCGACCCTACAGGTGTCACTGAAGCTTTCTTT

J: TRBJ2-7
size: .
V: TRBV7-2
D: TRBD2
CDR3: CASSLVAGASYEQYF
DNA: TGTGCCAGCAGCTTAGTAGCGGGAGCCTCCTACGAGCAGTACTTC

J: TRBJ1-3
size: .
V: TRBV12-3/TRBV12-4
D: .
CDR3: CASSLTSNTIYF
DNA: TGTGCCAGCAGTTTAACTTCGAACACCATATATTTT

J: TRBJ2-3
size: .
V: TRBV6-5
D: TRBD1
CDR3: CASSIDRAATDTQYF
DNA: TGTGCCAGCAGTATCGACAGGGCTGCGACAGATACGCAGTATTTT

J: TRBJ1-2
size: .
V: TRBV7-2
D: .
CDR3: CASSLAQGGRGGYGYTF
DNA: TGTGCCAGCAGCTTAGCGCAGGGAGGGAGAGGGGGTTATGGCTACACCTTC

J: TRBJ2-3
size: .
V: TRBV11-2
D: .
CDR3: CASIHLGGTDTQYF
DNA: TGTGCCAGCATCCATCTTGGGGGAACAGATACGCAGTATTTT

J: TRBJ1-6
size: .
V: TRBV6-5
D: .
CDR3: CASSVKMVNSPLHF
DNA: TGTGCCAGCAGCGTTAAAATGGTCAATTCACCCCTCCACTTT

J: TRBJ1-1
size: .
V: TRBV30
D: .
CDR3: CAWMSPGRTEAFF
DNA: TGTGCCTGGATGAGTCCAGGGAGAACTGAAGCTTTCTTT

J: TRBJ2-3
size: few
V: TRBV19
D: .
CDR3: CASSSLRGDTQYF
DNA: TGTGCCAGTAGTAGTTTGAGGGGCGATACGCAGTATTTT

J: TRBJ2-2
size: .
V: TRBV4-2
D: TRBD1
CDR3: CASSPRDRNTGELFF
DNA: TGTGCCAGCAGCCCCAGGGACAGGAACACCGGGGAGCTGTTTTTT

J: TRBJ1-1
size: .
V: TRBV7-2
D: TRBD1
CDR3: CASSWGGQAFF
DNA: TGTGCCAGCAGCTGGGGGGGACAGGCTTTCTTT

J: TRBJ2-7
size: once
V: TRBV6-5
D: .
CDR3: CASSYSFPGQTYEQYF
DNA: TGTGCCAGCAGTTACTCATTCCCGGGACAAACTTACGAGCAGTACTTC

J: TRBJ2-2
size: .
V: TRBV19
D: TRBD2
CDR3: CASSASGVNTGELFF
DNA: TGTGCCAGTAGTGCGAGCGGGGTGAACACCGGGGAGCTGTTTTTT

J: TRBJ1-2
size: few
V: TRBV30
D: TRBD1
CDR3: CAWSVRGTGVGYTF
DNA: TGTGCCTGGAGTGTACGAGGGACAGGGGTCGGCTACACCTTC

J: TRBJ1-2
size: .
V: TRBV24-1
D: .
CDR3: CATMDTSNYGYTF
DNA: TGTGCCACCATGGACACCTCTAACTATGGCTACACCTTC

J: TRBJ1-1
size: once
V: TRBV20-1
D: .
CDR3: CSASPQGRTEAFF
DNA: TGCAGTGCTAGTCCGCAGGGAAGAACTGAAGCTTTCTTT

J: TRBJ1-2
size: .
V: TRBV9
D: TRBD1
CDR3: CASSVGQGDGYTF
DNA: TGTGCCAGCAGCGTTGGACAGGGAGATGGCTACACCTTC

J: TRBJ2-7
size: .
V: TRBV6-6
D: .
CDR3: CASSDSSADEQYF
DNA: TGTGCCAGCAGCGACTCGAGCGCGGACGAGCAGTACTTC

J: TRBJ2-7
size: once
V: TRBV30
D: TRBD1
CDR3: CAWTEDRGFGEQYF
DNA: TGTGCCTGGACCGAGGACAGGGGGTTCGGCGAGCAGTACTTC

J: TRBJ2-7
size: .
V: TRBV23-1
D: .
CDR3: CASSQSGGGSYEQYF
DNA: TGCGCCAGCAGTCAATCGGGGGGCGGGAGCTACGAGCAGTACTTC

J: TRBJ1-4
size: .
V: TRBV7-8
D: TRBD1
CDR3: CASSPRGATNEKLFF
DNA: TGTGCCAGCAGCCCCAGGGGGGCAACTAATGAAAAACTGTTTTTT

J: TRBJ2-1
size: .
V: TRBV7-7
D: .
CDR3: CASSPRDRYNEQFF
DNA: TGTGCCAGCAGCCCTAGGGACCGGTACAATGAGCAGTTCTTC

J: TRBJ1-4
size: .
V: TRBV6-2/TRBV6-3
D: TRBD1
CDR3: CASSKTDRDSEKLFF
DNA: TGTGCCAGCAGTAAGACCGACAGGGATAGTGAAAAACTGTTTTTT

J: TRBJ1-2
size: .
V: TRBV7-8
D: .
CDR3: CASSSDPDGNYGYTF
DNA: TGTGCCAGCAGCTCTGACCCTGACGGGAACTATGGCTACACCTTC

J: TRBJ2-2
size: .
V: TRBV6-5
D: .
CDR3: CASGRTGELFF
DNA: TGTGCCAGCGGGAGGACCGGGGAGCTGTTTTTT